This T cell receptor (beta chain) was sequenced during a study of naive and memory T cell subsets (TCRdb year 2017). Study-wide context: The figure summarizing the skin biopsy and whole blood samples listed about 10 blood donors, 7 tuberculin skin test biopsies and 3 saline control biopsies. PCR2 was typically a SYBR Green qPCR stopped at a set threshold; low-input samples could instead use end-point PCR (approximately 6 cycles). Skin biopsies were collected from tuberculin skin test sites or from saline-injected control sites and were processed for RNA extraction as previously described.

The library was produced with UMI-ligation and nested PCR. The ligated cDNA was amplified in four rounds of PCR with nested alpha and beta constant region primers together with the SP2 primer. TCR RNA was reverse transcribed with SuperScript IV using alpha and beta constant region primers for the blood and skin samples. An oligonucleotide carrying the Illumina SP2 primer and a UMI was ligated to the cDNA 3' end using T4 RNA ligase 1. The 12-nucleotide UMI was composed of two random hexamers separated by an eight-base spacer, which was included to prevent hairpin formation. From the second PCR onward, the TCR alpha and beta chain libraries were handled separately, and dual indexing was used for multiplexing. After pooling, the indexed libraries were analyzed by capillary electrophoresis and sequenced on either an Illumina MiSeq or NextSeq. Libraries were spiked with PhiX DNA at roughly 4.5-7% so that base diversity was increased and cluster recognition was improved. Under the source paper's analysis protocol: UMIs were extracted from read 2 by Demultiplexor and combined with the TCR sequence from read 1, and reads were split according to sample indices. V and J genes and V-J junctions were identified by Decombinator, which gave every TCR a five-part identifier that included V and J deletions. UMIs were used by Collapsinator to correct sequencing errors and PCR amplification heterogeneity, so that a UMI-based abundance was obtained for each TCR. Identifiers were converted to nucleotide sequence by CDR3Translator and translated to amino acids, and CDR3 regions were extracted on the basis of terminal motifs. Error-corrected alpha and beta TCR counts from blood and skin were compared after normalization to input RNA amount. In TCRdb, the public reads were trimmed at Q25 with fastp and aligned with MiXCR, with productive beta chains retained. Each record represents a unique CDR3 protein, reported with the most common genes and DNA among its rows. The V and J calls and clone size are TCRdb's, not the authors'. The table for this sample lists some 30,000 distinct CDR3 sequences; 5.5% to 7.5% of them were counted only once. Approximately 3% of the sample is taken by the ten largest.

Results and caveats for the whole study, not just this receptor: The RNA-based method was acknowledged to be potentially sensitive to changes in TCR transcripts with T cell activation and differentiation. The paper did not give details on skin biopsy collection and RNA processing but referred to earlier studies for those details. Higher TCR numbers at tuberculin skin test sites were interpreted as T cell infiltration of a delayed type IV hypersensitivity reaction. TCR sequences were reportedly recovered from both types of skin biopsy, with far more TCRs being found at tuberculin skin test sites.

Only a few counts were recorded for this clonotype. No cognate antigen has been identified for it. Base qualities are missing; no much larger clone stands one base away. V is cut by 2 bases and J by 8 bases, and the space between the germline ends is 12 bases. The CDR3 contains 13 residues, cysteine and phenylalanine counted. The only DNA kept is the CDR3, 39 bases in frame from the first base. The germline V gene encodes CDR1 KGHSH and CDR2 LQKENI. The sample's treatment or condition label, in plain terms: skin biopsy from PPD injection site in Mantoux-positive individual. The study described a robust, sensitive protocol for amplifying, sequencing and analyzing TCRs, using 3' ligation of a UMI-containing oligonucleotide to TCR cDNA. Tuberculin skin test biopsies were obtained from sites injected with PPD in individuals who had a positive Mantoux test. Total RNA was used without cell sorting and was treated with RQ1 DNase before reverse transcription, with a target input of roughly 1 to 1000 ng. Libraries were prepared from skin biopsies and whole blood so that pipeline robustness could be tested in samples in which T cells form a minority population.

The TCR sequence derives from an adult in good health. Sequencing used skin, obtained from a tuberculin skin test site. The rearranged segments are TRBV18 and TRBJ1-1; TRBD1 might be the D gene, on 5 matching bases. The CDR3 in this case is CASSPTRELEAFF. At the DNA level, the sequence is TGTGCCAGCTCACCAACCAGGGAGCTAGAAGCTTTCTTT.